This TCR beta chain derives from a study of vaccination effects on CD4 cells after COVID-19. Before sequencing, viral peptide pools were used by the ViraFEST assay to expand antigen-specific CD4+ T cells. Following 10 days of culture, CD4+ T cells were isolated. The study found no prior SARS-CoV-2 infection in the vaccine recipients, who tested negative for nucleocapsid antibodies. In its sample, this clone is hyperexpanded (1% or more). What it binds is not known. Produced via immunoSEQ multiplex PCR; TCRdb's table is partial and in-frame only. The repertoire holds about 24,000 clones, with over 70% as singletons. V was pared by 7 bases and J by 3 bases, with 15 bases between. Germline assignment: CDR1 WNHNN and CDR2 SYGVQD (reference sequence). This CDR3 is built from 14 residues. Study-wide findings and caveats: Only 1 of 255 vaccine-induced clones from healthy vaccinees cross-reacted with common cold coronaviruses.

The chain is built from TRBV10-1 and TRBJ1-1, with D possibly TRBD1 on 5 matching bases. The clonotype comes from a human donor who received a COVID-19 vaccine. Sequenced here: CD4+ T cells from PBMCs cultured with HCoV-NL63 spike peptides, sampled before COVID-19 vaccination. The CDR3 DNA sequence: TGCGCCAGCAAACCTACAGGATTACACACTGAAGCTTTCTTT. Its protein is CASKPTGLHTEAFF.